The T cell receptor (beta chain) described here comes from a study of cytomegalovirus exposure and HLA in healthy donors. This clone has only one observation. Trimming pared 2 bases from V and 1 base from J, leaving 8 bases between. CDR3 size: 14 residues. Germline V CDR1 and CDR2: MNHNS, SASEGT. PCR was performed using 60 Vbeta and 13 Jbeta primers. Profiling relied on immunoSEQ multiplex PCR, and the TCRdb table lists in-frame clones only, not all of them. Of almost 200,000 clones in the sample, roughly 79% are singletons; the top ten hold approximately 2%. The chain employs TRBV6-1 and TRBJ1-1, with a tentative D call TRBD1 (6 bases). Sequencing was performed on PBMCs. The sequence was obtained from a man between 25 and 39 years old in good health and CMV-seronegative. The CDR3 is CASSELGGNTEAFF. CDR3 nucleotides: TGTGCCAGCAGTGAATTAGGGGGGAACACTGAAGCTTTCTTT.